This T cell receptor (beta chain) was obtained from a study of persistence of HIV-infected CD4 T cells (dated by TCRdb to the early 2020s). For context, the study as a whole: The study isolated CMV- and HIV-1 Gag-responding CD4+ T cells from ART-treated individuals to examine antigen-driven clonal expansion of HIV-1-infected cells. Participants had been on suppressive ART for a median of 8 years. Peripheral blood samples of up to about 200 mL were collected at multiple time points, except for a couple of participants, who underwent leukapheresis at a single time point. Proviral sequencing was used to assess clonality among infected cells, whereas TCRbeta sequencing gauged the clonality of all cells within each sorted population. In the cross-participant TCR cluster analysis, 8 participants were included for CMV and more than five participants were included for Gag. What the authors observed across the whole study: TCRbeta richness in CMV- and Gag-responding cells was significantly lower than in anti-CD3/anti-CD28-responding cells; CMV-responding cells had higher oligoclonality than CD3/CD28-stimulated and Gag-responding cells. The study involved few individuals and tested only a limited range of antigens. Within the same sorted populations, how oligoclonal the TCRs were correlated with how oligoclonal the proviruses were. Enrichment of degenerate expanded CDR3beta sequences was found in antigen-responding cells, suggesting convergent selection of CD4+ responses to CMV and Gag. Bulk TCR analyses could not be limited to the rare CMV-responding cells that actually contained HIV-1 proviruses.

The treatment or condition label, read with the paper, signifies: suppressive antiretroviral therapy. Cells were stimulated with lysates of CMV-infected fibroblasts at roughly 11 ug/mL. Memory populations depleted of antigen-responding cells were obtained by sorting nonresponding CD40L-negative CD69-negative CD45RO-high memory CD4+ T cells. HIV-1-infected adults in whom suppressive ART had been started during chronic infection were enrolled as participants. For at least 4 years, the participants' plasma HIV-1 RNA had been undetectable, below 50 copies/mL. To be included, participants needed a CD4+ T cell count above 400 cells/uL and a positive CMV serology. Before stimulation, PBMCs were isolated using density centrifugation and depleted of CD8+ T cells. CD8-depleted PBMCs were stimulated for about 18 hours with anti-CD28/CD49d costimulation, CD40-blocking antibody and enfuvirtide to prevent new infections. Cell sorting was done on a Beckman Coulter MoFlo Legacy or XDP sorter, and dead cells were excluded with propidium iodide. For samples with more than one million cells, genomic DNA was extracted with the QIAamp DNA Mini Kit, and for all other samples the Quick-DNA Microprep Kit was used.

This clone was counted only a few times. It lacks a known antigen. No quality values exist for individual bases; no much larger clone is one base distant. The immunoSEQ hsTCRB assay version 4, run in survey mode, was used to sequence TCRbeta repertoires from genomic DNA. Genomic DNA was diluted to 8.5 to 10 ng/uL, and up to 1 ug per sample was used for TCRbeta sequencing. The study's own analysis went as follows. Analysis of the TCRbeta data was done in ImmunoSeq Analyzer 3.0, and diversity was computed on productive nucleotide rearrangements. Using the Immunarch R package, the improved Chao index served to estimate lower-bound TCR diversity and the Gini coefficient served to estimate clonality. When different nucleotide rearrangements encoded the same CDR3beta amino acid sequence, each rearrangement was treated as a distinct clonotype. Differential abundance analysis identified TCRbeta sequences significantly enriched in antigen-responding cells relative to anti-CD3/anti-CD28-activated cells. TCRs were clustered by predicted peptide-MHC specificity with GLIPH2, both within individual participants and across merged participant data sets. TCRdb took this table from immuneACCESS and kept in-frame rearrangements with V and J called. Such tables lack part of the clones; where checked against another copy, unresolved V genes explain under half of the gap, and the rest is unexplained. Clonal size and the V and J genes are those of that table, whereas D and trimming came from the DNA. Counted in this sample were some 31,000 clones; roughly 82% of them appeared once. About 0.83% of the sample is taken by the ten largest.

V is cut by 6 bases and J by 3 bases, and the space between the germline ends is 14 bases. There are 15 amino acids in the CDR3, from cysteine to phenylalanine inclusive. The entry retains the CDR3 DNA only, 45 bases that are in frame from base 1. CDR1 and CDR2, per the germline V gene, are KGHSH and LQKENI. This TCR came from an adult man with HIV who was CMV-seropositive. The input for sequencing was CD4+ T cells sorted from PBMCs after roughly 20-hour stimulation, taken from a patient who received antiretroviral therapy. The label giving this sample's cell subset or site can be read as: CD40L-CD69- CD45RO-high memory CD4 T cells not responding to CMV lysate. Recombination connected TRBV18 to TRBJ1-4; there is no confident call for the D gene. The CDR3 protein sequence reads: CASSLAKGSNEKLFF. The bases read TGTGCCAGCTCCTTGGCCAAAGGGTCTAATGAAAAACTGTTTTTT. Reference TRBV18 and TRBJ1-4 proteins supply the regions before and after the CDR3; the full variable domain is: NAGVMQNPRHLVRRRGQEARLRCSPMKGHSHVYWYRQLPEEGLKFMVYLQKENIIDESGMPKERFSAEFPKEGPSILRIQQVVRGDSAAYFCASSLAKGSNEKLFFGSGTQLSVL.